Below, 8 T cell receptor beta chains from the same sample are listed, as sequenced in a study of blood T cell repertoires in COVID-19. This table comes from immunoSEQ multiplex PCR, and its TCRdb copy is limited to in-frame clones, with some not included. The top ten clones hold roughly 1.2% of a sample with 150,000 to 200,000 clones, more than 75% of them seen once. Sequenced: PBMCs or T cells enriched from blood (not recorded which). These receptor sequences come from a human donor with acute COVID-19. The donor label of this sample is uncertain.

The V call is TRBV3-1 (or the pseudogene TRBV3-2), the J call TRBJ2-2; TRBD2 matches 8 bases. The CDR3 covers 17 residues. Germline CDR1 is LGHDT and CDR2 is YNNKEL (reference sequence). V was pared by 4 bases and J by 3 bases, with 10 bases of the junction left unmatched. Here the CDR3 reads CASSLEPLAADTGELFF. The CDR3 bases are TGTGCCAGCAGCCTCGAACCACTAGCGGCGGACACCGGGGAGCTGTTTTTT.

The chain carries TRBV12-3 or TRBV12-4 and TRBJ1-1; TRBD1 might be the D (5 bases). There are 13 residues in the CDR3. V gave up 2 bases and J gave up 4 bases, with 8 bases separating them. CDR3: CASSLRGSTEAFF. The CDR3 DNA follows: TGTGCCAGCAGTTTAAGGGGCAGCACTGAAGCTTTCTTT.

This clone turned up a few times. The chain couples TRBV6-5 to TRBJ2-7; 7 bases are a match to TRBD1. CDR3 length: 14 amino acids. V lost 7 bases to trimming and J lost 3 bases; unmatched junction nucleotides: 9. Germline V CDR1 and CDR2: MNHEY, SVGAGI. The CDR3 coding sequence is TGTGCCAGCACCCAGGGACAGCTTAACTACGAGCAGTACTTC. It yields the protein CASTQGQLNYEQYF.

J is TRBJ1-2 and V is TRBV19; TRBD1 is a possible D gene (6 bases). The CDR3 runs 14 residues. The V gene's germline CDR1 is LNHDA and CDR2 SQIVND (reference sequence). Trimming pared 6 bases from V and 5 bases from J, leaving 16 bases between. The chain's CDR3 is CASRFRDKKYGYTF. CDR3 DNA: TGTGCCAGTAGATTCCGGGACAAGAAATATGGCTACACCTTC.

The chain is built from TRBV6-6 and TRBJ2-2; D may be TRBD1 (5 bases). Trimming shortened V by 6 bases and J by 6 bases, and 14 bases separated the two germline ends. The CDR3 runs to 14 residues. CDR1 and CDR2 from the germline V gene are MNHNY and SVGAGI (reference sequence). The CDR3 sequence is CASSEEGEAGELFF. CDR3 DNA sequence: TGTGCCAGCAGCGAGGAAGGGGAAGCCGGGGAGCTGTTTTTT.

This clone was counted a single time. The chain couples TRBV30 to TRBJ1-3; 8 bases align to TRBD1. The germline V gene has CDR1 GTSNPN and CDR2 SVGIG (reference sequence). V dropped 4 bases and J dropped 4; count of bases not matched to a gene: 9. The CDR3 contains 15 residues. CDR3 nucleotide sequence: TGTGCCTGGACACCCGGCTACAGGGGGGGAAACACCATATATTTT. Translating gives CAWTPGYRGGNTIYF.

V usage is TRBV14 and J usage is TRBJ2-3; 12 nucleotides agree with TRBD2. The CDR3 length is 16 residues. Germline V gene lookup returns CDR1 SGHDN and CDR2 FVKESK. Trimming at V came to 4 bases and at J to 5 bases, leaving 7 bases not matched to a gene. The CDR3 sequence is CASSLAGLAGRDTQYF. Written as DNA, the CDR3 is TGTGCCAGCAGCCTTGCAGGACTAGCGGGACGAGATACGCAGTATTTT.

In its sample, this clone was seen once. The chain couples TRBV5-5 to TRBJ1-3; TRBD1 matches 8 bases. V gave up 4 bases and J gave up 2 bases; unmatched junction bases: 8. The CDR3 is made up of 16 amino acids. The germline gives CDR1 SGHKS, CDR2 YYEKEE (reference sequence). CDR3 in DNA: TGTGCCAGCAGCAGCTACTCAGGGGGCGCTGGAAACACCATATATTTT. Amino acid sequence: CASSSYSGGAGNTIYF.